Each of the 17 T cell receptor beta chains below was sequenced from the same sample in a study of cytomegalovirus exposure and HLA in healthy donors. The repertoire was sequenced with immunoSEQ multiplex PCR; TCRdb's copy has only in-frame clones and lacks some. The repertoire has 200,000 to 300,000 clones, around 90% of them found once; the top ten carry approximately 3.1%. Sequencing was carried out using PBMCs. All receptors come from a woman in her twenties or thirties in good health and CMV-seronegative.

The chain uses TRBV5-6 and TRBJ2-7, with D possibly being TRBD2 (6 bases). Germline CDR1 reads SGHDT; CDR2 reads YYEEEE. This CDR3 region has 13 residues. Trimming took 7 bases from V and 0 from J, leaving 11 bases between them. For the CDR3, the DNA is TGTGCCAGCGCGGCCGGGAGCTCCTACGAGCAGTACTTC. It specifies CASAAGSSYEQYF.

The chain uses TRBV19 and TRBJ2-5, with a possible D match to TRBD2 (5 bases). V was clipped by 1 base and J by 4 bases, with 19 bases between them. The CDR3 contains 17 residues. CDR1 LNHDA and CDR2 SQIVND come from the germline V gene (reference sequence). CDR3 in amino acids: CASSIATRGLHGETQYF. CDR3 nucleotides: TGTGCCAGTAGTATAGCGACACGTGGACTCCACGGAGAGACCCAGTACTTC.

This chain uses TRBV7-3 with TRBJ2-7; TRBD1 matches 9 bases. Germline CDR1 SGHTA, CDR2 FQGTGA. The CDR3 extends over 17 amino acids. J was trimmed by 6 bases and V by 0 bases; bases with no gene match: 12. The CDR3 loop reads CASSLTSSGTGSPEQYF. Written as DNA, the CDR3 is TGTGCCAGCAGCTTAACTAGCTCCGGGACAGGGAGCCCCGAGCAGTACTTC.

V and J are TRBV11-2 and TRBJ2-3; 9 bases are shared with TRBD2. The CDR3 length is 16 residues. Germline CDR1 SGHAT, CDR2 FQNNGV. The V and J ends lost 1 base and 0 bases, in that order; junction bases with no gene match: 2. The DNA of the CDR3 is TGTGCCAGCAGCTTAGTAACTAGCGGGAGCACAGATACGCAGTATTTT. Encoded protein: CASSLVTSGSTDTQYF.

The chain carries TRBV27 and TRBJ1-2; D is perhaps TRBD1 (6 bases). Germline V gene sequence: CDR1 MNHEY, CDR2 SMNVEV (reference sequence). This CDR3 has 13 amino acids. V was trimmed by 1 base and J by 8 bases, leaving 11 bases between them. The CDR3 DNA sequence: TGTGCCAGCAGTTTATTAGGACAGAGCGGCTACACCTTC. Translation gives CASSLLGQSGYTF.

The V and J genes are TRBV7-9 and TRBJ2-5; D is ambiguous. This CDR3 is 13 amino acids long. The ends were cut back, 5 bases at V and 5 bases at J, with 12 bases in the middle. CDR1 and CDR2 (germline): SEHNR, FQNEAQ (reference sequence). The chain's CDR3 is CASSHANVETQYF. In DNA, the CDR3 is TGTGCCAGCAGCCACGCCAATGTGGAGACCCAGTACTTC.

The chain employs TRBV6-5 and TRBJ2-7, with TRBD2 matching 13 bases. The germline CDR1 and CDR2 sequences are MNHEY and SVGAGI. This CDR3 is built from 14 residues. V dropped 4 bases and J dropped 9; count of bases not matched to a gene: 6. The CDR3 sequence: CASSLRTSGGMQYF. CDR3 nucleotide sequence: TGTGCCAGCAGTTTGCGGACTAGCGGGGGTATGCAGTACTTC.

In its sample, this clone was seen once. The V call is TRBV7-9, the J call TRBJ2-5, with 7 bases lining up with TRBD2. The ends lost 4 bases at V and 4 bases at J; junction bases unmatched: 6. This CDR3 is built from 14 residues. Germline assignment: CDR1 SEHNR and CDR2 FQNEAQ (reference sequence). The CDR3 nucleotides read TGTGCCAGCAGCTCCTTTGGGAGGGGAGAGACCCAGTACTTC. The encoded protein is CASSSFGRGETQYF.

The CDR3 DNA sequence: TGTGCCAGCAGCCCGACAGGGGGCGCGGTAAAACTGTTTTTT. Residues: CASSPTGGAVKLFF. The chain joins TRBV7-2 to TRBJ1-4, with 10 bases matching TRBD1. Germline loops: CDR1 SGHTA, CDR2 FQGNSA. V was clipped by 5 bases and J by 10 bases; unmatched bases: 7. CDR3 length equals 14 residues.

This clone has a single count. This chain connects TRBV18 to TRBJ2-5; 8 bases agree with TRBD2. V shed 6 bases, J shed 2 bases, and the junction held 5 bases outside the gene matches. This CDR3 comprises 14 residues. Germline V gene sequence: CDR1 KGHSH, CDR2 LQKENI. The CDR3 reads CASSAGLVQETQYF. The CDR3 DNA sequence: TGTGCCAGCTCGGCGGGACTAGTACAAGAGACCCAGTACTTC.

This clone appeared once. V is TRBV29-1 and J is TRBJ2-3, with D perhaps given as TRBD1 or TRBD2 (5 bases each). V gave up 3 bases and J gave up 2 bases, with 15 bases separating them. Germline V gene lookup returns CDR1 SQVTM and CDR2 ANQGSEA. This CDR3 contains 15 residues. The CDR3 DNA reads TGCAGCGTTGAGGGGGATTGGGGCCACACAGATACGCAGTATTTT. Protein product: CSVEGDWGHTDTQYF.

The CDR3 nucleotides read TGCGCCAGCAGCTTGGTTTCGCACTCCTACAATGAGCAGTTCTTC. Translating it yields CASSLVSHSYNEQFF. J is TRBJ2-1 and V is TRBV5-1, with D unclear. V was clipped by 0 bases and J by 0 bases, with 7 bases between them. Germline lookup yields CDR1 SGHRS and CDR2 YFSETQ. This CDR3 has 15 residues.

V gene TRBV27 combines with J gene TRBJ2-3; 7 bases fit TRBD2. V shed 6 bases, J shed 0 bases, and the junction held 3 bases outside the gene matches. The CDR3 extends over 14 amino acids. Germline lookup yields CDR1 MNHEY and CDR2 SMNVEV (reference sequence). The CDR3: CASSHGGSTDTQYF. The DNA for the CDR3 is TGTGCCAGCAGCCACGGGGGGAGCACAGATACGCAGTATTTT.

The rearrangement joins TRBV23-1 to TRBJ2-7; D not certain. TRBV23-1 is known as an ORF, though its function is uncertain. Trimming removed 4 bases at V and 2 bases at J, with 12 bases between. The CDR3 is 14 residues long. The DNA of the CDR3 is TGCGCCAGCAGTCTTCGGAACCTTGCCTACGAGCAGTACTTC. This sequence encodes CASSLRNLAYEQYF.

CDR3 nucleotide sequence: TGTGCCAGCTCTTCTAGGGGGCGTTTTTTAGGTGGCTACACCTTC. It translates to CASSSRGRFLGGYTF. The chain links TRBV27 to TRBJ1-2, with TRBD1 identical over 7 bases. The CDR3 is 15 amino acids. Germline CDR1 reads MNHEY; CDR2 reads SMNVEV (reference sequence). Trimming took 8 bases from V and 7 from J; bases not matched to a gene: 16.

The chain is built from TRBV6-1 and TRBJ1-1; D is possibly TRBD1 (5 bases). Germline lookup yields CDR1 MNHNS and CDR2 SASEGT. V was shortened by 4 bases and J by 4 bases, with 19 bases between the two germline ends. CDR3 length: 16 amino acids. Written as DNA, the CDR3 is TGTGCCAGCAGTGGATTTACAGGAAAGGCGGGCACTGAAGCTTTCTTT. It yields the protein CASSGFTGKAGTEAFF.

The chain carries TRBV29-1 and TRBJ2-7; D uncertain. From germline, CDR1 is SQVTM and CDR2 ANQGSEA. The CDR3 contains 11 residues. V shed 8 bases and J shed 0 bases, with 8 bases lying between them. The DNA of the CDR3 is TGCAGCAGCCTAGACTCCTACGAGCAGTACTTC. Translated, it gives CSSLDSYEQYF.